This TCR beta chain emerged from a study of graft-versus-host responses after intestinal transplantation. Concerning this clone: Its antigen is unidentified.

Assay used: immunoSEQ multiplex PCR; TCRdb lists only in-frame clones, some missing. This sample has about 85,000 clones, with approximately 82% found just once. Trimming at V came to 5 bases and at J to 7 bases, leaving 9 bases not matched to a gene. The CDR3 loop spans 14 amino acids. Germline V gives CDR1 SGHRS, CDR2 YFSETQ. The source material was unstimulated CD4+ T cells sorted from spleen or lymph node cells, sampled before intestinal transplant. The chain has TRBV5-1 and TRBJ2-1, with 7 bases identical to TRBD2. The origin of this receptor is a human donor who received an intestinal transplant. The DNA of the CDR3 is TGCGCCAGCAGGTCGACGGGAGGAAGTAATGAGCAGTTCTTC. This codes for CASRSTGGSNEQFF.